The rows below give T cell receptor beta chains drawn from one sample of a study of shared clonotypes between healthy human individuals. Repertoires were generated with immunoSEQ multiplex PCR, while TCRdb's copy carries only in-frame clones and drops some. Of 800,000 to 950,000 clones detected, 90% to 98% appear once; the ten largest clones hold approximately 0.2%. Sequencing input: naive CD8+ T cells sorted from blood. All receptors derive from a man aged 25 to 40 in good health. CDR3s include the opening cysteine and the closing phenylalanine or tryptophan. The D gene is left open where the match is weak. Size values are once, few and many counts, or a class for expanded clones, and some rows have none.

clone_size,v_call,d_call,j_call,cdr3_aa,cdr3_nt
-,TRBV15,-,TRBJ1-5,CATSRPGVQQPQHF,TGTGCCACCAGCAGACCAGGGGTTCAACAGCCCCAGCATTTT
-,TRBV2,-,TRBJ2-7,CASWTGAYEQYF,TGTGCCAGCTGGACGGGAGCCTACGAGCAGTACTTC
-,TRBV11-2,-,TRBJ2-5,CASSRTQETQYF,TGTGCCAGCAGCCGTACGCAAGAGACCCAGTACTTC
-,TRBV5-1,-,TRBJ2-7,CASSLIPTRGEQYF,TGCGCCAGCAGCTTGATCCCTACCAGGGGCGAGCAGTACTTC
-,TRBV4-1,-,TRBJ2-1,CASSQTDSLAYNEQFF,TGCGCCAGCAGCCAAACCGACAGCCTAGCGTACAATGAGCAGTTCTTC
-,TRBV10-1,-,TRBJ2-2,CASSEGSGTANTGELFF,TGCGCCAGCAGTGAAGGTTCGGGGACCGCGAACACCGGGGAGCTGTTTTTT
once,TRBV5-6,-,TRBJ2-7,CASSPGLTHYEQYF,TGTGCCAGCAGCCCGGGACTGACGCACTACGAGCAGTACTTC
-,TRBV7-6,-,TRBJ2-1,CASSGSPYEQFF,TGTGCCAGCAGTGGGAGTCCCTATGAGCAGTTCTTC
-,TRBV30,TRBD2,TRBJ2-1,CAWAGLAGVAPYNEQFF,TGTGCCTGGGCGGGGCTAGCGGGAGTCGCCCCCTACAATGAGCAGTTCTTC
-,TRBV1,-,TRBJ2-1,CTSSPGQGAWNEQFF,TGCACCAGCAGCCCGGGACAGGGGGCATGGAATGAGCAGTTCTTC
-,TRBV25-1,-,TRBJ2-1,CASSGETVYNEQFF,TGTGCCAGCAGTGGGGAGACAGTCTACAATGAGCAGTTCTTC
-,TRBV29-1,TRBD1,TRBJ2-5,CSAQDRGREETQYF,TGCAGCGCCCAGGACAGGGGGCGAGAGGAGACCCAGTACTTC
-,TRBV7-9,-,TRBJ2-7,CASSPDGAPYEQYF,TGTGCCAGCAGCCCAGACGGAGCACCCTACGAGCAGTACTTC
-,TRBV7-6,-,TRBJ2-1,CASSLPPGLYNEQFF,TGTGCCAGCAGCTTACCACCGGGACTCTACAATGAGCAGTTCTTC
-,TRBV5-6,-,TRBJ1-1,CASSLLGVMNTEAFF,TGTGCCAGCAGCTTGTTGGGGGTCATGAACACTGAAGCTTTCTTT
-,TRBV27,TRBD1,TRBJ2-5,CASSGRQGIRETQYF,TGTGCCAGCAGTGGTCGACAGGGAATACGAGAGACCCAGTACTTC
-,TRBV5-5,TRBD1,TRBJ2-1,CASSLGSGGFEQFF,TGTGCCAGCAGCCTAGGGTCAGGGGGATTTGAGCAGTTCTTC
-,TRBV6-5,-,TRBJ2-7,CASSTPSYEQYF,TGTGCCAGCAGTACCCCCTCCTACGAGCAGTACTTC
-,TRBV29-1,-,TRBJ1-3,CSVDPGLGNTIYF,TGCAGCGTTGACCCGGGATTGGGAAACACCATATATTTT
-,TRBV29-1,TRBD1,TRBJ2-7,CSVEDLTGDGYEQYF,TGCAGCGTTGAAGACCTAACAGGGGACGGCTACGAGCAGTACTTC
-,TRBV7-9,-,TRBJ2-2,CASSSPAYTGELFF,TGTGCCAGCAGCTCCCCGGCTTACACCGGGGAGCTGTTTTTT
-,TRBV7-9,-,TRBJ1-1,CASSLGSTEAFF,TGTGCCAGCAGCTTAGGTTCCACTGAAGCTTTCTTT
-,TRBV7-8,-,TRBJ2-5,CASSLFVGETQYF,TGTGCCAGCAGCTTATTCGTGGGAGAGACCCAGTACTTC
-,TRBV29-1,-,TRBJ1-2,CSVEDARARNYGYTF,TGCAGCGTTGAAGACGCCCGGGCCAGGAACTATGGCTACACCTTC
-,TRBV2,-,TRBJ2-2,CASRMGQGRSSGRPGELFF,TGTGCCAGCAGGATGGGACAGGGAAGGTCTAGCGGGAGACCCGGGGAGCTGTTTTTT